This TCR beta chain is drawn from a study of T cells after yellow fever vaccination. This clonotype was picked up a small number of times. From the 5' RACE reads, TCRdb called clonotypes with MiXCR, one entry per CDR3 protein. The sample gives 300,000 to 450,000 distinct CDR3 sequences, more than 5.5% of which show up once; approximately 15% is in the top ten. Trimming stripped 3 bases from V and 1 base from J, with 12 bases between. CDR3 length: 15 amino acids. Per germline, CDR1 MNHEY and CDR2 SVGAGI. This sample comprised PBMCs, obtained 5 days after the yellow fever booster vaccination. The source is a man aged 30-40 years who received the YFV17D yellow fever vaccine. The chain has TRBV6-5 and TRBJ1-1; D remains ambiguous. CDR3 sequence: CASSYSTDPNTEAFF. The CDR3 nucleotides are TGTGCCAGCAGTTATTCGACCGACCCGAACACTGAAGCTTTCTTT.